A single sample gave rise to the 17 T cell receptor beta chains below, sequenced in a study of T cell responses to AZD1222 COVID-19 vaccine. The method was immunoSEQ multiplex PCR; TCRdb's version includes in-frame clones alone and lacks a portion of them. This sample has 80,000 to 100,000 clones; around nine tenths occur once, and the top ten carry under 14%. Here the sequenced sample was peripheral blood, taken 28 days after the second AZD1222 dose. The receptors derive from an adult who received the AZD1222 COVID-19 vaccine.

The V and J genes are TRBV5-1 and TRBJ2-1; 10 bases map to TRBD2. The germline V gene encodes CDR1 SGHRS and CDR2 YFSETQ. CDR3 length equals 16 residues. Trimming cost V 3 bases and J 3 bases; bases outside gene matches: 6. The CDR3: CASSSASGGGYNEQFF. DNA for the CDR3: TGCGCCAGCAGCTCCGCTAGCGGGGGAGGCTACAATGAGCAGTTCTTC.

This clone was recorded a few times. This chain uses TRBV18 with TRBJ2-7; the match to TRBD1 covers 7 bases. The V segment lost 3 bases and the J segment 3 bases; nucleotides outside the gene matches: 8. CDR3 length: 15 amino acids. The germline V gene encodes CDR1 KGHSH and CDR2 LQKENI. The CDR3 spells CASSPRQGPNYEQYF. CDR3 sequence (DNA): TGTGCCAGCTCACCCCGACAGGGCCCCAACTACGAGCAGTACTTC.

The V call is TRBV18, the J call TRBJ1-6, with a tentative D call TRBD1 (5 bases). V lost 2 bases and J lost 2, with 10 bases in between. Germline CDR1 KGHSH, CDR2 LQKENI. The CDR3 has 16 amino acids. CDR3 residues: CASSPWGVAYNSPLHF. The CDR3 coding sequence is TGTGCCAGCTCACCATGGGGGGTCGCCTATAATTCACCCCTCCACTTT.

The chain links TRBV2 to TRBJ1-6; a weak D match, TRBD1 (5 bases). The V and J ends lost 6 bases and 10 bases respectively, with 16 bases between them. Germline V gives CDR1 SNHLY, CDR2 FYNNEI. This CDR3 comprises 14 residues. CDR3 bases: TGTGCCAGCAGCGGGGACGGAGGGAACTCACCCCTCCACTTT. It translates to CASSGDGGNSPLHF. The complete variable domain, with remaining parts taken from reference TRBV2 and TRBJ1-6, reads EPEVTQTPSHQVTQMGQEVILRCVPISNHLYFYWYRQILGQKVEFLVSFYNNEISEKSEIFDDQFSVERPDGSNFTLKIRSTKLEDSAMYFCASSGDGGNSPLHFGNGTRLTVT.

The chain has TRBV7-2 and TRBJ2-7; 8 bases line up with TRBD1. This CDR3 has 16 amino acids. Trimming took 0 bases from V and 3 from J; bases not matched to a gene: 7. Germline-derived CDR1 and CDR2 are SGHTA and FQGNSA. The CDR3 protein is CASSLAAAGGVYEQYF. Here the CDR3 DNA reads TGTGCCAGCAGCTTAGCGGCGGCAGGGGGCGTCTACGAGCAGTACTTC.

This chain links TRBV15 with TRBJ2-7; D is unclear. The CDR3 contains 13 residues. Germline assignment: CDR1 LNHNV and CDR2 YYDKDF (reference sequence). V shed 4 bases and J shed 5 bases, with 12 bases lying between them. The chain's CDR3 is CATSIPEVHEQYF. Written as DNA, the CDR3 is TGTGCCACCAGCATCCCTGAGGTCCACGAGCAGTACTTC.

The genes are TRBV5-1 and TRBJ1-4, with D unclear. The CDR3 contains 15 residues. CDR1 and CDR2 (germline): SGHRS, YFSETQ. V lost 2 bases to trimming and J lost 7 bases, with 15 bases between them. This chain's CDR3 is CASSFLPGWGEKLFF. The CDR3 DNA reads TGCGCCAGCAGCTTTTTGCCAGGTTGGGGTGAAAAACTGTTTTTT.

The chain is built from TRBV19 and TRBJ1-2; perhaps TRBD1 as D (5 bases). The germline V gene encodes CDR1 LNHDA and CDR2 SQIVND (reference sequence). The length of the CDR3 is 14 residues. Between the trimmed V and J ends, which lost 3 bases and 4 bases, there was a span of 12 bases. The CDR3 DNA follows: TGTGCCAGTAGTATGGTGAGGACAAGCTATGGCTACACCTTC. Amino acid sequence: CASSMVRTSYGYTF.

The chain employs TRBV29-1 and TRBJ1-2, with TRBD1 identical over 7 bases. The length of the CDR3 is 15 residues. The junction had 14 bases not matched to a gene; V was cut back by 6 bases and J by 4 bases. Germline V gene data show CDR1 as SQVTM and CDR2 as ANQGSEA. The CDR3 sequence is CSVLSGGWDSYGYTF. CDR3 bases: TGCAGCGTATTATCGGGTGGGTGGGACAGCTATGGCTACACCTTC.

This rearrangement joins TRBV7-2 to TRBJ1-6, with 7 bases aligning to TRBD1. The CDR3 spans 16 residues. Per germline, CDR1 SGHTA and CDR2 FQGNSA. The V gene end was trimmed by 5 bases and the J gene end by 9 bases; junction bases not matched to a gene: 13. CDR3 region: CASSTVSTGQGSPLHF. CDR3 DNA sequence: TGTGCCAGCAGCACGGTATCGACAGGGCAAGGTTCACCCCTCCACTTT.

The J gene is TRBJ1-3, the V gene TRBV6-5, with D perhaps TRBD1 (6 bases). Germline V lookup: CDR1 MNHEY, CDR2 SVGAGI. This CDR3 has 13 amino acids. V was trimmed by 5 bases and J by 9 bases, leaving 14 bases between them. The CDR3 DNA reads as TGTGCCAGCAGTAAGACAGGCTTCGGCACCATATATTTT. Amino acid sequence: CASSKTGFGTIYF.

The count of this clone is one. For the CDR3, the DNA is TGTGCCAGCAGCTTTGGGGGGTTTGACTATGGCTACACCTTC. The encoded protein is CASSFGGFDYGYTF. The chain joins TRBV7-9 to TRBJ1-2, with D possibly being TRBD1 (5 bases). Trimming cost V 3 bases and J 3 bases, with 11 bases left between them. The CDR3 contains 14 residues. In germline, CDR1 is SEHNR, CDR2 FQNEAQ (reference sequence).

The CDR3 sequence is CASSPRVDTEAFF. The CDR3 DNA reads as TGTGCCAGCAGCCCAAGGGTGGACACTGAAGCTTTCTTT. The rearrangement joins TRBV7-9 to TRBJ1-1; the D is unclear. CDR1 is SEHNR, CDR2 FQNEAQ, per germline (reference sequence). The CDR3 has 13 amino acids. V shed 5 bases and J shed 3 bases, with 10 bases lying between them.

This clone was detected once. The gene calls are TRBV4-3 and TRBJ2-7; possibly TRBD2 for D (5 bases). Germline V gene sequence: CDR1 LGHNA, CDR2 YSLEER. The CDR3 length is 16 residues. The V end lost 1 base, the J end lost 0 bases, and 13 bases lay between the germline ends. The CDR3 here is CASSQGRTFYSYEQYF. CDR3 DNA: TGCGCCAGCAGCCAAGGGAGGACCTTCTACTCCTACGAGCAGTACTTC.

The chain's CDR3 is CASSSASPDTQYF. The CDR3 region has the DNA TGTGCCAGCAGCTCTGCCTCGCCGGATACGCAGTATTTT. The V gene is TRBV9, the J gene TRBJ2-3; D gene uncertain. Per the germline V gene, CDR1 is SGDLS and CDR2 is YYNGEE. The CDR3 sequence is 13 residues long. With 4 bases removed from V and 6 bases from J, the gap between germline ends came to 12 bases.

This rearrangement joins TRBV24-1 to TRBJ2-1; the match to TRBD2 covers 8 bases. Per the germline V gene, CDR1 is KGHDR and CDR2 is SFDVKD. This CDR3 contains 18 residues. The ends lost 2 bases at V and 6 bases at J; junction bases unmatched: 14. The CDR3 loop reads CATSDSGLDGLLGNEQFF. CDR3 bases: TGTGCCACCAGTGATTCGGGACTAGACGGCCTCCTAGGCAATGAGCAGTTCTTC.

The chain joins TRBV3-1 (or the pseudogene TRBV3-2) to TRBJ2-7, with 7 bases fitting TRBD1. V lost 3 bases to trimming and J lost 6 bases; unmatched junction nucleotides: 5. Germline V gene sequence: CDR1 LGHDT, CDR2 YNNKEL (reference sequence). The CDR3 is 13 amino acids. The CDR3 coding sequence is TGTGCCAGCAGCCACAAGGGGGCTGTCGAGCAGTACTTC. Residues: CASSHKGAVEQYF.